The subject of this entry is one T cell receptor beta chain. This record belongs to a study of CD8 T cells in Susac syndrome. Controls were age- and sex-matched healthy donors. The authors reverse transcribed roughly 0.5 to 1 ug RNA with random hexamers. TCRdb re-derived calls from the immunoSEQ multiplex PCR reads in MiXCR, one entry per CDR3 protein. Among more than 120,000 distinct CDR3 sequences, around 94% were seen once, and the ten largest hold under 0.095%. Germline values: CDR1 LNHNV, CDR2 YYDKDF (reference sequence). CDR3 length: 15 residues. V dropped 0 bases and J dropped 6 bases, with 11 bases sitting between them.

The receptor was derived from a human donor in good health. The rearrangement joins TRBV15 to TRBJ2-2; the D is unclear. The sample comprised CD4+ T cells from PBMCs. In DNA form, the CDR3 reads TGTGCCACCAGCAGAGATTACGGTGGGGCCGGGGAGCTGTTTTTT. This encodes CATSRDYGGAGELFF.